Each of the 15 T cell receptor beta chains below was sequenced from the same sample in a study of CD8+CD57+ T cells in acquired aplastic anemia. Patients selected for sequencing had displayed CD8+CD57+ cell expansion by flow cytometry. The TCR beta profiling, which covered VDJ combination and CDR3 sequence, was carried out using genomic DNA as the template. TCRdb analysed the reads with MiXCR anew, one entry per CDR3 protein. The table has roughly 98,000 distinct CDR3 sequences, 55% to 80% seen once. Sequencing was carried out using sorted CD4+, CD8+, or CD8+CD57+ T cells (not recorded which) from PBMCs. The origin of the receptors is a human donor with aplastic anemia.

The V and J genes are TRBV25-1 and TRBJ2-2, with D perhaps TRBD1 (5 bases). This CDR3 is built from 14 residues. V shed 2 bases and J shed 8 bases, with 12 bases lying between them. CDR1 is MGHDK and CDR2 is SYGVNS in the germline V gene. In nucleotides, the CDR3 is TGTGCCAGCAGTGAAGCGCTTGGGGCGGGGGAGCTGTTTTTT. It encodes CASSEALGAGELFF.

The V gene is TRBV4-2, the J gene TRBJ2-7; maybe TRBD2 (6 bases). CDR1 is LGHNA, CDR2 YNFKEQ, per germline. The germline V and J ends were trimmed by 0 bases and 1 base, with 19 bases remaining between them. The CDR3 is made up of 18 amino acids. The CDR3: CASSQEVRGAPSSYEQYF. The CDR3, as DNA: TGTGCCAGCAGCCAAGAAGTGCGGGGAGCCCCCTCATCCTACGAGCAGTACTTC.

This chain links TRBV7-9 with TRBJ2-1; TRBD1 is a possible D gene (5 bases). Trimming stripped 6 bases from V and 13 bases from J, with 19 bases between. This CDR3 is 13 amino acids long. Per the germline V gene, CDR1 is SEHNR and CDR2 is FQNEAQ (reference sequence). The CDR3 protein is CASSPDNQGFQFF. The DNA of the CDR3 is TGTGCCAGCAGTCCGGACAATCAGGGATTTCAGTTCTTC.

This clonotype was detected once. The chain employs TRBV20-1 and TRBJ2-7, with D possibly TRBD2 on 5 matching bases. Looked up from germline, CDR1 is DFQATT and CDR2 is SNEGSKA (reference sequence). Trimming took 3 bases from V and 1 from J, leaving 13 bases between them. The CDR3 is 14 amino acids. The CDR3 DNA sequence: TGCAGTGCTAGCAGAGGGCTGGGTTCCTACGAGCAGTACTTC. Translation: CSASRGLGSYEQYF.

V and J are TRBV7-3 and TRBJ2-7; 7 bases map to TRBD1. CDR3 length equals 14 residues. V trimming: 5 bases; J trimming: 5 bases; junction bases outside the gene matches: 9. Looked up from germline, CDR1 is SGHTA and CDR2 is FQGTGA. CDR3 protein: CASSPQGFGDEQYF. CDR3 DNA: TGTGCCAGCAGCCCACAGGGGTTTGGGGACGAGCAGTACTTC.

The chain employs TRBV25-1 and TRBJ2-3, with 13 bases lining up with TRBD2. The V and J ends lost 6 bases and 6 bases, in that order; junction bases with no gene match: 3. Germline CDR1 MGHDK, CDR2 SYGVNS. This CDR3 is built from 14 residues. The CDR3 region is CASRTSGGSDTQYF. In nucleotides, the CDR3 is TGTGCCAGCAGGACTAGCGGGGGGTCCGATACGCAGTATTTT.

V and J are TRBV29-1 and TRBJ1-2, with a weak D call TRBD1 (5 bases). The CDR3 has 13 residues. Per germline, CDR1 SQVTM and CDR2 ANQGSEA. V shed 4 bases and J shed 3 bases, with 12 bases lying between them. Here the CDR3 DNA reads TGCAGCGTTGTATTGGAGGGACACTATGGCTACACCTTC. This sequence encodes CSVVLEGHYGYTF.

This sequence joins TRBV10-1 and TRBJ2-6, with D perhaps TRBD1 or TRBD2 (5 bases each). With 5 bases removed from V and 4 bases from J, the gap between germline ends came to 27 bases. The CDR3 length is 20 residues. Germline CDR1 WNHNN, CDR2 SYGVQD (reference sequence). The CDR3 sequence is CASSSGPGRSQESGANVLTF. As DNA, the CDR3 is TGCGCCAGCAGTTCGGGCCCGGGACGTTCACAGGAGTCAGGGGCCAACGTCCTGACTTTC.

This chain connects TRBV20-1 to TRBJ2-3, with 10 bases identical to TRBD2. The V segment lost 5 bases and the J segment 2 bases; nucleotides outside the gene matches: 10. The CDR3 totals 16 residues. Germline CDR1 reads DFQATT; CDR2 reads SNEGSKA (reference sequence). CDR3 loop: CSAHPGLADFTDTQYF. CDR3 bases: TGCAGTGCTCACCCCGGACTAGCGGATTTCACAGATACGCAGTATTTT.

There are many counts of this clonotype. This chain uses TRBV6-2 or TRBV6-3 with TRBJ2-3; 8 nucleotides line up with TRBD2. The CDR3 contains 15 residues. In germline, CDR1 is MNHEY, CDR2 SVGEGT. The trim removed 2 bases at V and 2 bases at J, leaving 3 bases unmatched. This CDR3 reads CASSYPREATDTQYF. DNA for the CDR3: TGTGCCAGCAGTTACCCGCGGGAGGCCACAGATACGCAGTATTTT.

This clonotype has a handful of counts. At one end the junction does not follow the germline gene, possibly because of a read error. The chain links TRBV5-1 to TRBJ2-3; weak D call: TRBD1 (5 bases). The length of the CDR3 is 12 residues. Germline CDR1 SGHRS, CDR2 YFSETQ. CDR3 sequence: CASSLRGDTQYF. The CDR3 nucleotides read TGTGCCAGCAGCTTAAGGGGAGATACGCAGTATTTT.

The CDR3 DNA sequence: TGTGCCAGCAGTCGCAATCCCCTCGGCACTGAAGCTTTCTTT. It encodes CASSRNPLGTEAFF. The V call is TRBV7-8, the J call TRBJ1-1; D call uncertain. Between the trimmed V and J ends, which lost 6 bases and 4 bases, there was a span of 15 bases. Germline V gene lookup returns CDR1 SGHVS and CDR2 FQNEAQ. CDR3 size: 14 residues.

The chain is built from TRBV5-1 and TRBJ1-2; D not certain. Trimming removed 4 bases from V and 5 bases from J, with 18 bases in between. Germline V gene sequence: CDR1 SGHRS, CDR2 YFSETQ. The CDR3 length is 15 residues. In DNA form, the CDR3 reads TGCGCCAGCAGCACGGACGGATCCATGGGGTATGGCTACACCTTC. It specifies CASSTDGSMGYGYTF.

Ten or more counts support this clonotype. The chain couples TRBV9 to TRBJ2-1; 7 bases fit TRBD1. The CDR3 has 16 amino acids. Germline V gene data show CDR1 as SGDLS and CDR2 as YYNGEE. The V and J ends lost 1 base and 0 bases, in that order; junction bases with no gene match: 4. The CDR3 sequence is CASSVQDRSSYNEQFF. The CDR3, as DNA: TGTGCCAGCAGCGTACAGGACAGGAGCTCCTACAATGAGCAGTTCTTC. Filled out from reference TRBV9 and TRBJ2-1, the complete variable domain reads DSGVTQTPKHLITATGQRVTLRCSPRSGDLSVYWYQQSLDQGLQFLIQYYNGEERAKGNILERFSAQQFPDLHSELNLSSLELGDSALYFCASSVQDRSSYNEQFFGPGTRLTVL.

The sample holds many counts of this clonotype. The J gene is TRBJ2-7, the V gene TRBV14, with TRBD2 matching over 7 bases. The junction had 9 bases not matched to a gene; V was cut back by 4 bases and J by 0 bases. CDR3 length: 16 residues. Germline V lookup: CDR1 SGHDN, CDR2 FVKESK. CDR3 region: CASSPSGDYYSYEQYF. The CDR3 DNA is TGTGCCAGCAGCCCGTCCGGGGACTACTACTCCTACGAGCAGTACTTC.